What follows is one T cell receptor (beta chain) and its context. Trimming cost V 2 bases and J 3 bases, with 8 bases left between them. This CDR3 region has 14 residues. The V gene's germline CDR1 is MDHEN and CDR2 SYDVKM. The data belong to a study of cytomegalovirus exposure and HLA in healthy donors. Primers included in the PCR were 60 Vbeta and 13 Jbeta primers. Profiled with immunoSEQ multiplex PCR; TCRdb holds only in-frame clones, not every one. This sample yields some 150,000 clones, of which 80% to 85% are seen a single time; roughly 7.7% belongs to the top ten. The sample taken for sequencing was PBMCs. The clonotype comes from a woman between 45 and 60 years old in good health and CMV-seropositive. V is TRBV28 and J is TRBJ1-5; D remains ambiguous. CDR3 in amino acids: CASSLRVYNQPQHF. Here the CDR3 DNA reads TGTGCCAGCAGTTTACGGGTGTACAATCAGCCCCAGCATTTT.